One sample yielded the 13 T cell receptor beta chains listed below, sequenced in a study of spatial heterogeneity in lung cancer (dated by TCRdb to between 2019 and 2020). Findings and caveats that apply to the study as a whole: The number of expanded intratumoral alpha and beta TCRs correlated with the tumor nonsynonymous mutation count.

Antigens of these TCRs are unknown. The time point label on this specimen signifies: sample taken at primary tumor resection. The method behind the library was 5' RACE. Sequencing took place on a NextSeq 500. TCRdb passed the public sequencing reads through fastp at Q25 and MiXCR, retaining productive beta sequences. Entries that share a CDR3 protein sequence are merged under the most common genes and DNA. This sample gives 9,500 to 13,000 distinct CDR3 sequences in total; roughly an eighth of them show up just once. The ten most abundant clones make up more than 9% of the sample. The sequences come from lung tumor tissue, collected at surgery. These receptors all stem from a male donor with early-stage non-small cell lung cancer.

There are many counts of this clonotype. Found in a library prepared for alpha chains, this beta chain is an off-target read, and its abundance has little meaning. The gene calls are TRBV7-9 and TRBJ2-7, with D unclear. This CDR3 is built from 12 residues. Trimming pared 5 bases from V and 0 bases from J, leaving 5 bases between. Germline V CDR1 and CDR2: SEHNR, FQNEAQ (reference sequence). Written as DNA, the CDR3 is TGTGCCAGCAGCAAAACCTCCTACGAGCAGTACTTC. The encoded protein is CASSKTSYEQYF.

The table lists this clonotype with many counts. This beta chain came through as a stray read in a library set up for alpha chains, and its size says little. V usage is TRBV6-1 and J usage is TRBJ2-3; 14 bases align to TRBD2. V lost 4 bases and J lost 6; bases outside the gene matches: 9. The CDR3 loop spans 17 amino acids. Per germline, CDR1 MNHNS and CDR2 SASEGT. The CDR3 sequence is CASSVDGLAGGLDTQYF. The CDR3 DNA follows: TGTGCCAGCAGTGTAGATGGACTAGCGGGAGGTTTGGATACGCAGTATTTT.

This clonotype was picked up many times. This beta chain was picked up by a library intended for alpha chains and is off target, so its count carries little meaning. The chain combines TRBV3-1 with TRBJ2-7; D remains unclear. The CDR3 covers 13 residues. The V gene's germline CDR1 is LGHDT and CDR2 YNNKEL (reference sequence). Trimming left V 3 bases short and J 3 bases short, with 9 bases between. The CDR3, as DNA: TGTGCCAGCAGCCATTATCAAAACTACGAGCAGTACTTC. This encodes CASSHYQNYEQYF.

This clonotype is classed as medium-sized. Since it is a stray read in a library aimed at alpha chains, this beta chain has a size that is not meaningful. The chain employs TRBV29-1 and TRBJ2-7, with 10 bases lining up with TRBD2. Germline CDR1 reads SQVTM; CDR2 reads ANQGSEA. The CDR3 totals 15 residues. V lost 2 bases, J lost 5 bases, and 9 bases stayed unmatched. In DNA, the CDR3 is TGCAGCGTTGAACGCCAGCGGGAGGGCCGCGACGAGCAGTACTTC. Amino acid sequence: CSVERQREGRDEQYF.

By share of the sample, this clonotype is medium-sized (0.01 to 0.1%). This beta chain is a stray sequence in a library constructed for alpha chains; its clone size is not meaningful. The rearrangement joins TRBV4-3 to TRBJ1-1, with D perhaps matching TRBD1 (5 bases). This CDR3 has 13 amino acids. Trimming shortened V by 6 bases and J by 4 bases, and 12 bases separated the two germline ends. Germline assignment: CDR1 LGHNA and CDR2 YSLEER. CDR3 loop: CASRRDLGTEAFF. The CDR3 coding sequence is TGCGCCAGCAGACGGGACCTGGGCACTGAAGCTTTCTTT.

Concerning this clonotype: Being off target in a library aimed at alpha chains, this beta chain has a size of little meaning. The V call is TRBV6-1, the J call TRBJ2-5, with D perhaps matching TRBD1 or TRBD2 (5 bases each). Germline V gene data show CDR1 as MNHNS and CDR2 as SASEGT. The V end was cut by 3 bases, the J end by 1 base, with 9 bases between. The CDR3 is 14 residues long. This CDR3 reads CASSESGTQETQYF. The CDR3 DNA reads TGTGCCAGCAGTGAGTCAGGGACCCAAGAGACCCAGTACTTC.

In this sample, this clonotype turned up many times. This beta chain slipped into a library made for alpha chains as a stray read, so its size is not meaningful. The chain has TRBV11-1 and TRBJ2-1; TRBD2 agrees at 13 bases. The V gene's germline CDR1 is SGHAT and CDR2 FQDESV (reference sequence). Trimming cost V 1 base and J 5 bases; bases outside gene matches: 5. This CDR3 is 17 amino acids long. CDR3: CASSLGTSGSSDNEQFF. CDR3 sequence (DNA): TGTGCCAGCAGCTTAGGGACTAGCGGGAGTAGCGACAATGAGCAGTTCTTC.

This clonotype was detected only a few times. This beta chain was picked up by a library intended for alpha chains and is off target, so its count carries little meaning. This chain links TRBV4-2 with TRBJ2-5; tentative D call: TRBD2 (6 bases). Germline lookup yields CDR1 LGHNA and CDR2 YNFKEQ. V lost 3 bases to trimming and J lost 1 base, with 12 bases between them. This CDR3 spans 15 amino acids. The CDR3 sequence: CASSQVPGAQETQYF. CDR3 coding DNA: TGTGCCAGCAGCCAGGTCCCGGGAGCCCAAGAGACCCAGTACTTC.

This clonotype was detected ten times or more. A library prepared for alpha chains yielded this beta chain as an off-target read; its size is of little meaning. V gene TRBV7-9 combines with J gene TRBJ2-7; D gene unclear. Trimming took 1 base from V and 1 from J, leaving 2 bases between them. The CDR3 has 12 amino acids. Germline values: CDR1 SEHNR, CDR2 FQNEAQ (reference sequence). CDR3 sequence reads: CASSLESYEQYF. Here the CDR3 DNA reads TGTGCCAGCAGCTTAGAATCCTACGAGCAGTACTTC.

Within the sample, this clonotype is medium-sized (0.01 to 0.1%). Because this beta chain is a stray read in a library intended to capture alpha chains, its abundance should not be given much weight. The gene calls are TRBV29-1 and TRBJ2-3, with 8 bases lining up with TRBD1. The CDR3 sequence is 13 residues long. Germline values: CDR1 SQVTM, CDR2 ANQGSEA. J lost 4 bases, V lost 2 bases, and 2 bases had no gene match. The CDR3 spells CSVENRGSDTQYF. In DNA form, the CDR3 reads TGCAGCGTTGAAAACAGGGGGTCAGATACGCAGTATTTT.

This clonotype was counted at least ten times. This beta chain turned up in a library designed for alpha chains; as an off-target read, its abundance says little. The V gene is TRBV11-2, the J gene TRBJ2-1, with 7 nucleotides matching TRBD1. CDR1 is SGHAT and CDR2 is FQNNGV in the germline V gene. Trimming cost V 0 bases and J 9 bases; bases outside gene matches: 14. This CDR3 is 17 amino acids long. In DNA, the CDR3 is TGTGCCAGCAGCTTAGATCGTCCTAGCCCACAGGGGAGTGAGCAGTTCTTC. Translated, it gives CASSLDRPSPQGSEQFF.

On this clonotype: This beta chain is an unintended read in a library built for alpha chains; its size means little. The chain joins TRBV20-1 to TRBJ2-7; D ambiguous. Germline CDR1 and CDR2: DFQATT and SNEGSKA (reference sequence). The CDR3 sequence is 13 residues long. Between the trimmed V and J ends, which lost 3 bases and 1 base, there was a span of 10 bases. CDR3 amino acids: CSASTSLSYEQYF. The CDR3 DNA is TGCAGTGCTAGTACAAGCCTTTCCTACGAGCAGTACTTC.

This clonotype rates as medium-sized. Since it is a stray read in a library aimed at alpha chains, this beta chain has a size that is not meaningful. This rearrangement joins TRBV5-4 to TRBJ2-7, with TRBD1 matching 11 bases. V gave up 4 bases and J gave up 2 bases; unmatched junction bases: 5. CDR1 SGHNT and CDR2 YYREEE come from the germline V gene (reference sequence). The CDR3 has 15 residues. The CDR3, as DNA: TGTGCCAGCAGCCCGCCGGGACAGGGGGCCTACGAGCAGTACTTC. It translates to CASSPPGQGAYEQYF.